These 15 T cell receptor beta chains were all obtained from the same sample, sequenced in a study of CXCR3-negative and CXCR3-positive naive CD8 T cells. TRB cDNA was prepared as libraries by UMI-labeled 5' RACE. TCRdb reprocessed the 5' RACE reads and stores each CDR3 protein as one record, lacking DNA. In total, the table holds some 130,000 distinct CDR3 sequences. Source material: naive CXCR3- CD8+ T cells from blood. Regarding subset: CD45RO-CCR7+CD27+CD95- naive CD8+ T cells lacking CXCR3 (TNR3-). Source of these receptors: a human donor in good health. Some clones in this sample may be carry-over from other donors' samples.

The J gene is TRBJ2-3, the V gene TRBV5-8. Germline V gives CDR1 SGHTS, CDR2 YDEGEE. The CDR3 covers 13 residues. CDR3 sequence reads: CASSWGGQDTQYF.

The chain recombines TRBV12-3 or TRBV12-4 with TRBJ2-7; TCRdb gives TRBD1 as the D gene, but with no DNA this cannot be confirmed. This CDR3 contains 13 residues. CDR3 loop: CASSEDRFYEQYF.

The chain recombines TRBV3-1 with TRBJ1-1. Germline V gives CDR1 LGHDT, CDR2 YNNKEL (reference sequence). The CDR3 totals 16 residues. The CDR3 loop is CASSQELNNVNTEAFF.

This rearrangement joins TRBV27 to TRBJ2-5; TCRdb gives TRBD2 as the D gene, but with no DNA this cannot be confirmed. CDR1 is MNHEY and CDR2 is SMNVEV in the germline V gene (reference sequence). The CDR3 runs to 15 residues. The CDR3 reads CASSPASGGQETQYF.

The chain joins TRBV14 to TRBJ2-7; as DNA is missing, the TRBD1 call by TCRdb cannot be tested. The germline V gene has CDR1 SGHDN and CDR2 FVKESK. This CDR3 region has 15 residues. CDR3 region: CASSQDPTGGYEQYF. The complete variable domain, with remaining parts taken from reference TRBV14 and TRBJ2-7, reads EAGVTQFPSHSVIEKGQTVTLRCDPISGHDNLYWYRRVMGKEIKFLLHFVKESKQDESGMPNNRFLAERTGGTYSTLKVQPAELEDSGVYFCASSQDPTGGYEQYFGPGTRLTVT.

CDR3 loop: CASSTQGQHSYEQYF. The chain recombines TRBV12-3 or TRBV12-4 with TRBJ2-7; TCRdb outputs TRBD1, but without DNA this stays unchecked. This CDR3 comprises 15 residues.

This CDR3 is CSAVGGEGYGYTF. The V call is TRBV20-1, the J call TRBJ1-2; the TCRdb call, TRBD1, lacks DNA for checking. CDR1 DFQATT and CDR2 SNEGSKA come from the germline V gene (reference sequence). This CDR3 region has 13 residues.

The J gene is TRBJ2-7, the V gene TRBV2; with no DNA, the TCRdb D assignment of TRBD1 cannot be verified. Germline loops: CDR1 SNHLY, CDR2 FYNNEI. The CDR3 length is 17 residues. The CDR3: CASSELSQRAVDYEQYF. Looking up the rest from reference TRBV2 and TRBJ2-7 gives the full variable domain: EPEVTQTPSHQVTQMGQEVILRCVPISNHLYFYWYRQILGQKVEFLVSFYNNEISEKSEIFDDQFSVERPDGSNFTLKIRSTKLEDSAMYFCASSELSQRAVDYEQYFGPGTRLTVT.

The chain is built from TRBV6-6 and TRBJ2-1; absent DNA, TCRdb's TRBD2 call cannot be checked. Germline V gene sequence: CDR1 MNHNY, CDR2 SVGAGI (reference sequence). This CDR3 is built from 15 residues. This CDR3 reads CASRPDWTSGLEQFF.

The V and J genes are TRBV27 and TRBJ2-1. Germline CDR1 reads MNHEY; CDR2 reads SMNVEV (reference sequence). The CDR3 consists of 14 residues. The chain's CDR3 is CASSFQGPYNEQFF.

The CDR3 protein is CASSSSVGGFYNEQFF. The chain employs TRBV7-6 and TRBJ2-1; the TCRdb call, TRBD1, lacks DNA for checking. From germline, CDR1 is SGHVS and CDR2 FNYEAQ. CDR3 length: 16 amino acids.

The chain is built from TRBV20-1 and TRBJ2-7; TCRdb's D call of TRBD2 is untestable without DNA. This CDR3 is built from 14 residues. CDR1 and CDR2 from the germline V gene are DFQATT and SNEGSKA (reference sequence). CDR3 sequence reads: CSARASGTTYEQYF.

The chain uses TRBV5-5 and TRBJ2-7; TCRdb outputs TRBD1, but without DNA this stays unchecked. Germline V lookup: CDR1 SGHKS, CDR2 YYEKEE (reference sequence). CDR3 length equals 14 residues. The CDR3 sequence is CASSLIGGGDEQYF.

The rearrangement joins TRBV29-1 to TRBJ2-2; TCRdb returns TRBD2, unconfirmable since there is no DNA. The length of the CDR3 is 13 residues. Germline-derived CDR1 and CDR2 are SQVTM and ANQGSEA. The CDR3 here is CSVRDSRTGELFF.

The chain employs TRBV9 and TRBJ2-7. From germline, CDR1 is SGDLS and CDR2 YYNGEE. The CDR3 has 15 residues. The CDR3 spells CASSVDPTSLTEQYF.